This record looks at one T cell receptor (beta chain) sequence and its context. Its cognate antigen is unknown. Assay: immunoSEQ multiplex PCR; the TCRdb copy retains only in-frame clones and omits some. The table shows 85,000 to 100,000 clones, with about 80% occurring only once. Single viable CD3+CD4+CD8-CD45RO+ cells were sorted as the memory CD4+ T cells. Donors' CMV status reflects serum IgG against pp150, pp28, p38, p52. Total CD4+ T cells were enriched by CD4 positive selection. The data belong to a study of memory CD4+ T cells and cytomegalovirus serostatus. Across the study: Donors were healthy Belgian adults, 10 or so CMV seropositive and 20 to 30 seronegative. Study results and caveats: CMV serostatus prediction reached median AUC approximately 0.95, or 0.91 with US-trained model.

V was clipped by 5 bases and J by 6 bases, with 18 bases between them. Germline V gene sequence: CDR1 MNHNS, CDR2 SASEGT. This CDR3 comprises 15 residues. Sample: memory CD4+ T cells from blood. The genes are TRBV6-1 and TRBJ2-3; D possibly matches TRBD1 or TRBD2 (6 bases each). This clonotype originated in an adult in good health and CMV-seropositive. The CDR3 coding sequence is TGTGCCAGCAGTAAAGACCCTACCGGGGGCGATACGCAGTATTTT. Translation: CASSKDPTGGDTQYF.